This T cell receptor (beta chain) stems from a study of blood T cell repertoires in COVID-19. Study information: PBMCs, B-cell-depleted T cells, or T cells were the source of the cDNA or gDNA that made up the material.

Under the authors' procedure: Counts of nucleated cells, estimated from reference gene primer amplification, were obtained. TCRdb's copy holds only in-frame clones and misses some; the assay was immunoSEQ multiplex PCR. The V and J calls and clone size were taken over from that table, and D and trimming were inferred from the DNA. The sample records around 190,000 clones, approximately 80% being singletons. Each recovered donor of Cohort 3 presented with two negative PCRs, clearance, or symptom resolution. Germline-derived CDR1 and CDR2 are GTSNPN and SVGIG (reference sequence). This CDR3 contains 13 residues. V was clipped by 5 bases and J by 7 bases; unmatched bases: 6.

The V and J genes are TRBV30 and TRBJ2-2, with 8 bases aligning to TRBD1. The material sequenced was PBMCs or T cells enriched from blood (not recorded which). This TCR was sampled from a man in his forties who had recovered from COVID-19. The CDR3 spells CAWQGAVGGELFF. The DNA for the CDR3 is TGTGCCTGGCAGGGGGCGGTTGGCGGGGAGCTGTTTTTT.